The rows below give T cell receptor beta chains drawn from one sample of a study of T-cell reconstitution after alpha-beta-depleted transplantation in children. Each CDR3 protein gets one entry after TCRdb re-called the PCR reads with MiXCR. Among around 200,000 distinct CDR3 sequences listed, around 9.6% were seen once. Sequenced material: PBMCs from the stem cell graft donor, taken from the stem cell graft. Receptor source: a human donor who donated a stem cell graft to a child with acute lymphoblastic leukemia. The CDR3 runs from the conserved cysteine through the conserved F or W. Fields, in order: clone size, J gene, V gene, D gene, CDR3 protein, CDR3 DNA. D genes are given only for firm matches. Some rows mark clone size as missing; the rest say once, few, many or name a class of expanded clone.

clone size: NA; J gene: TRBJ1-1; V gene: TRBV13; D gene: NA; CDR3 protein: CASSLVVPNTEAFF; CDR3 DNA: TGTGCCAGCAGCTTAGTCGTACCAAACACTGAAGCTTTCTTT
clone size: NA; J gene: TRBJ1-2; V gene: TRBV12-3/TRBV12-4; D gene: NA; CDR3 protein: CASSWTHRDGYTF; CDR3 DNA: TGTGCCAGCAGTTGGACACACAGGGATGGCTACACCTTC
clone size: many; J gene: TRBJ1-2; V gene: TRBV14; D gene: TRBD1; CDR3 protein: CASSRTGGPNYGYTF; CDR3 DNA: TGTGCCAGCAGCCGAACAGGGGGCCCAAACTATGGCTACACCTTC
clone size: many; J gene: TRBJ1-4; V gene: TRBV5-1; D gene: NA; CDR3 protein: CASSGAGQTTREKLFF; CDR3 DNA: TGCGCCAGCAGCGGAGCCGGACAGACTACGCGGGAAAAACTGTTTTTT
clone size: NA; J gene: TRBJ2-7; V gene: TRBV6-2/TRBV6-3; D gene: NA; CDR3 protein: CASSSFGDLGYF; CDR3 DNA: TGTGCCAGCAGCTCCTTCGGGGATTTGGGGTACTTC
clone size: NA; J gene: TRBJ1-4; V gene: TRBV13; D gene: NA; CDR3 protein: CASSLAPNEKLFF; CDR3 DNA: TGTGCCAGCAGCTTAGCACCAAATGAAAAACTGTTTTTT
clone size: NA; J gene: TRBJ1-6; V gene: TRBV7-8; D gene: TRBD1; CDR3 protein: CASSLEPTGGGSPLHF; CDR3 DNA: TGTGCCAGCAGCTTAGAGCCGACAGGGGGGGGTTCACCCCTCCACTTT
clone size: NA; J gene: TRBJ2-3; V gene: TRBV14; D gene: NA; CDR3 protein: CASSQDPIDFTDTQYF; CDR3 DNA: TGTGCCAGCAGCCAAGATCCTATCGACTTCACAGATACGCAGTATTTT
clone size: many; J gene: TRBJ2-2; V gene: TRBV3-1; D gene: NA; CDR3 protein: CASSLKGGAGELFF; CDR3 DNA: TGTGCCAGCAGCCTAAAAGGGGGAGCCGGGGAGCTGTTTTTT
clone size: NA; J gene: TRBJ1-1; V gene: TRBV7-2; D gene: NA; CDR3 protein: CASSPWVAGPKNTEAFF; CDR3 DNA: TGTGCCAGCAGTCCCTGGGTTGCAGGTCCAAAGAACACTGAAGCTTTCTTT
clone size: NA; J gene: TRBJ1-5; V gene: TRBV5-1; D gene: NA; CDR3 protein: CASSLDGSEVQPQHF; CDR3 DNA: TGCGCCAGCAGCTTGGACGGTAGTGAGGTTCAGCCCCAGCATTTT
clone size: many; J gene: TRBJ2-7; V gene: TRBV7-9; D gene: NA; CDR3 protein: CASSASPGQSSYEQYF; CDR3 DNA: TGTGCCAGCAGCGCCTCCCCGGGACAAAGCTCCTACGAGCAGTACTTC
clone size: few; J gene: TRBJ2-2; V gene: TRBV12-3/TRBV12-4; D gene: NA; CDR3 protein: CASSLLLAQTTGELFF; CDR3 DNA: TGTGCCAGCAGTTTACTCCTAGCCCAAACCACCGGGGAGCTGTTTTTT
clone size: many; J gene: TRBJ2-1; V gene: TRBV7-9; D gene: NA; CDR3 protein: CASSTPSGDSYNEQFF; CDR3 DNA: TGTGCCAGCAGCACTCCGTCGGGGGACAGTTACAATGAGCAGTTCTTC
clone size: NA; J gene: TRBJ1-1; V gene: TRBV5-1; D gene: NA; CDR3 protein: CASSLERGVISTEAFF; CDR3 DNA: TGCGCCAGCAGCTTGGAGAGAGGGGTAATATCCACTGAAGCTTTCTTT
clone size: NA; J gene: TRBJ1-2; V gene: TRBV27; D gene: NA; CDR3 protein: CASSLGISNYGYTF; CDR3 DNA: TGTGCCAGCAGTTTGGGCATCTCTAACTATGGCTACACCTTC
clone size: NA; J gene: TRBJ2-3; V gene: TRBV5-1; D gene: NA; CDR3 protein: CASSFRGPSTDTQYF; CDR3 DNA: TGCGCCAGCAGCTTTCGGGGGCCCAGCACAGATACGCAGTATTTT
clone size: NA; J gene: TRBJ2-3; V gene: TRBV5-1; D gene: NA; CDR3 protein: CASSLSQPTDTQYF; CDR3 DNA: TGCGCCAGCAGCTTGAGCCAGCCCACAGATACGCAGTATTTT
clone size: many; J gene: TRBJ2-7; V gene: TRBV12-3/TRBV12-4; D gene: NA; CDR3 protein: CASSLRLIPGQSSYEQYF; CDR3 DNA: TGTGCCAGCAGTTTGAGACTTATCCCGGGGCAAAGCTCCTACGAGCAGTACTTC
clone size: many; J gene: TRBJ2-1; V gene: TRBV20-1; D gene: TRBD2; CDR3 protein: CSAEVRTSVRSYNEQFF; CDR3 DNA: TGCAGTGCGGAAGTCAGGACTAGCGTTAGGTCCTACAATGAGCAGTTCTTC
clone size: once; J gene: TRBJ2-7; V gene: TRBV30; D gene: NA; CDR3 protein: CACHYGTRSSYEQCF; CDR3 DNA: TGTGCCTGTCATTATGGGACACGAAGCTCCTACGAGCAGTGCTTC
clone size: NA; J gene: TRBJ2-5; V gene: TRBV3-1; D gene: TRBD2; CDR3 protein: CASSQEVPGGLEETQYF; CDR3 DNA: TGTGCCAGCAGCCAAGAAGTCCCCGGGGGACTAGAAGAGACCCAGTACTTC
clone size: NA; J gene: TRBJ1-1; V gene: TRBV27; D gene: NA; CDR3 protein: CASSLGNRNTEAFF; CDR3 DNA: TGTGCCAGCAGTTTAGGGAATCGGAACACTGAAGCTTTCTTT
clone size: few; J gene: TRBJ2-3; V gene: TRBV12-3/TRBV12-4; D gene: NA; CDR3 protein: CASSEGGSSTDTQYF; CDR3 DNA: TGTGCCAGCAGCGAGGGGGGGTCTAGCACAGATACGCAGTATTTT
clone size: many; J gene: TRBJ2-3; V gene: TRBV5-1; D gene: NA; CDR3 protein: CASSLAGASTDTQYF; CDR3 DNA: TGCGCCAGCAGCTTGGCCGGAGCTAGCACAGATACGCAGTATTTT
clone size: few; J gene: TRBJ2-1; V gene: TRBV18; D gene: NA; CDR3 protein: CASSPRMDEQFF; CDR3 DNA: TGTGCCAGCTCACCTAGGATGGATGAGCAGTTCTTC
clone size: NA; J gene: TRBJ1-2; V gene: TRBV7-9; D gene: NA; CDR3 protein: CASSLDQYNYGYTF; CDR3 DNA: TGTGCCAGCAGCTTAGATCAGTACAACTATGGCTACACCTTC
clone size: few; J gene: TRBJ1-2; V gene: TRBV7-9; D gene: NA; CDR3 protein: CASSDRDTKPYGYTF; CDR3 DNA: TGTGCCAGCAGCGACCGGGACACCAAACCCTATGGCTACACCTTC
clone size: NA; J gene: TRBJ2-7; V gene: TRBV15; D gene: NA; CDR3 protein: CATSNEGEGSYEQYF; CDR3 DNA: TGTGCCACCAGCAATGAGGGCGAGGGGAGCTACGAGCAGTACTTC
clone size: few; J gene: TRBJ2-7; V gene: TRBV7-8; D gene: NA; CDR3 protein: CASSAGHPTYEQYF; CDR3 DNA: TGTGCCAGCAGCGCCGGACACCCTACCTACGAGCAGTACTTC
clone size: few; J gene: TRBJ2-3; V gene: TRBV10-2; D gene: NA; CDR3 protein: CASSEWDITSTDTQYF; CDR3 DNA: TGCGCCAGCAGTGAGTGGGACATAACTAGCACAGATACGCAGTATTTT
clone size: NA; J gene: TRBJ1-3; V gene: TRBV5-1; D gene: NA; CDR3 protein: CASSSGESGNTIYF; CDR3 DNA: TGCGCCAGCAGCTCGGGAGAGTCTGGAAACACCATATATTTT
clone size: many; J gene: TRBJ2-1; V gene: TRBV7-9; D gene: NA; CDR3 protein: CASSSTLGNEQFF; CDR3 DNA: TGTGCCAGCAGCTCCACCCTAGGGAATGAGCAGTTCTTC
clone size: NA; J gene: TRBJ2-3; V gene: TRBV5-1; D gene: TRBD2; CDR3 protein: CASSFVSGGEYTQYF; CDR3 DNA: TGCGCCAGCAGCTTCGTTAGCGGGGGGGAGTATACGCAGTATTTT
clone size: NA; J gene: TRBJ2-7; V gene: TRBV6-2/TRBV6-3; D gene: NA; CDR3 protein: CATEGAIRHEQYF; CDR3 DNA: TGTGCCACCGAGGGAGCGATTAGGCACGAGCAGTACTTC
clone size: NA; J gene: TRBJ1-2; V gene: TRBV2; D gene: TRBD1; CDR3 protein: CATRTGWGGYTF; CDR3 DNA: TGTGCCACCAGGACAGGCTGGGGAGGCTACACCTTC
clone size: many; J gene: TRBJ1-1; V gene: TRBV2; D gene: NA; CDR3 protein: CASSEDLNVVTEAFF; CDR3 DNA: TGTGCCAGCAGTGAAGACCTTAATGTGGTCACTGAAGCTTTCTTT